This T cell receptor (beta chain) comes out of a study of T-cell reconstitution after alpha-beta-depleted transplantation in children. The CDR3 is 17 amino acids. V lost 2 bases and J 5 bases, leaving 19 bases between the germline ends. Germline V gives CDR1 MNHEY, CDR2 SVGAGI. Points from the study as a whole: At around two months after transplant, the alpha-beta T cells were reportedly derived from several hundred expanded clones that came from non-depleted graft cells. Newly produced T cells mostly accounted for T-cell counts and diversity one year post-transplant. High day-60 TCRbeta diversity in some patients came from surviving recipient T cells and thymic progenitors.

In regard to this clonotype: Its matching antigen is unknown.

Unique molecular identifiers were built into the TCRbeta library. MiXCR was run by TCRdb on the PCR reads, yielding one entry per CDR3 protein. The data contain some 830,000 distinct CDR3 sequences, about 15% of them singletons. The sample was PBMCs, mostly from graft donor cells, taken 360 days after TCRalphabeta/CD19-depleted stem cell transplant. The source of this sequence is a male patient under 18 who had a stem cell transplant for acute lymphoblastic leukemia, so the T cells may come from the graft donor. The chain is built from TRBV6-5 and TRBJ2-4; D uncertain. CDR3 protein: CASSYEVGSGVENIQYF. CDR3 nucleotide sequence: TGTGCCAGCAGTTACGAAGTGGGAAGTGGGGTCGAAAACATTCAGTACTTC.